These T cell receptor beta chains were read from a single sample in a study of blood T cell repertoires in COVID-19. Profiled with immunoSEQ multiplex PCR; TCRdb holds only in-frame clones, not every one. The table shows some 170,000 clones, with more than 80% occurring only once. The sequenced sample consisted of peripheral blood. The receptors originated from a woman aged 60-75 years with acute or convalescent COVID-19. CDR3s include the opening cysteine and the closing phenylalanine or tryptophan. A D gene is named only where the DNA matches it firmly. Clone size is given for some rows only: seen once, a few or many times, or a class if the clone is expanded.

13 | TRBJ1-1 | NA | TRBV5-4 | NA | TGTGCCAGCAGCTCGACGGGGAACACTGAAGCTTTCTTT | CASSSTGNTEAFF
17 | TRBJ2-2 | NA | TRBV27 | TRBD2 | TGTGCCAGCAGTTCCCCCGGACTAGCGGGAGACCCCGGGGAGCTGTTTTTT | CASSSPGLAGDPGELFF
13 | TRBJ1-5 | NA | TRBV11-2 | NA | TGTGCCAGCAGTTCCTCGACACGGGAACCCCAGCATTTT | CASSSSTREPQHF
15 | TRBJ2-2 | NA | TRBV19 | NA | TGTGCCAGTAGTATTGGCGGGCAGAACACCGGGGAGCTGTTTTTT | CASSIGGQNTGELFF
13 | TRBJ1-1 | NA | TRBV12-3/TRBV12-4 | NA | TGTGCCAGCAGTTTATCGGGGAACACTGAAGCTTTCTTT | CASSLSGNTEAFF
12 | TRBJ2-1 | NA | TRBV29-1 | NA | TGCAGCGTTCTGGGCCCGTACAATGAGCAGTTCTTC | CSVLGPYNEQFF
16 | TRBJ1-5 | NA | TRBV24-1 | NA | TGTGCCACCAGTGGCCTTAGGGGTGGTATCAATCAGCCCCAGCATTTT | CATSGLRGGINQPQHF
11 | TRBJ2-2 | once | TRBV20-1 | NA | TGCAGTGCTAGCCTAAACCGGGAGCTGTTTTTT | CSASLNRELFF
17 | TRBJ2-4 | few | TRBV19 | TRBD2 | TGTGCCAGTAGTATCGAACTAGCGGAGGGAGCCAAAAACATTCAGTACTTC | CASSIELAEGAKNIQYF
13 | TRBJ1-2 | NA | TRBV29-1 | NA | TGCAGCGTTGAAGTGGCGGCAGGGCTAGGCTACACCTTC | CSVEVAAGLGYTF
17 | TRBJ2-1 | NA | TRBV7-8 | TRBD2 | TGTGCCAGCAGCTTTCGAACCGTTCTAGCGGGATTGGATGAGCAGTTCTTC | CASSFRTVLAGLDEQFF
15 | TRBJ1-3 | NA | TRBV27 | NA | TGTGCCAGCCGCTTCTCCGGGGGAACTGGAAACACCATATATTTT | CASRFSGGTGNTIYF
15 | TRBJ2-2 | NA | TRBV28 | NA | TGTGCCAGCAGTCTCGTAGGAATCGGGGCCGGGGAGCTGTTTTTT | CASSLVGIGAGELFF
17 | TRBJ1-6 | NA | TRBV27 | NA | TGTGCCAGCAGTAGAAACCCCATAGGGACATCTAATTCACCCCTCCACTTT | CASSRNPIGTSNSPLHF
12 | TRBJ1-5 | NA | TRBV5-6 | NA | TGTGCCAGCAGCTTGTTCGATCAGCCCCAGCATTTT | CASSLFDQPQHF
16 | TRBJ2-6 | NA | TRBV2 | NA | TGTGCCGCCAGCAGATCTTCAGGGATTAGGGCCAACGTCCTGACTTTC | CAASRSSGIRANVLTF
17 | TRBJ1-2 | once | TRBV27 | NA | TGTGCCAGCAGCGGAACGGGCCGAGGGAATTGGGGCTATGGCTACACCTTC | CASSGTGRGNWGYGYTF
15 | TRBJ2-1 | NA | TRBV30 | TRBD2 | TGTGCCTGGAGTACCGGACTAGTGGGTTACAATGAGCAGTTCTTC | CAWSTGLVGYNEQFF
17 | TRBJ2-1 | NA | TRBV3-1/TRBV3-2 | NA | TGTGCCAGCACCTCAAGCCCCCCAGGGCCCACCTACAATGAGCAGTTCTTC | CASTSSPPGPTYNEQFF
13 | TRBJ2-6 | NA | TRBV27 | NA | TGTGCCAGCAGTTTAATAGGGGCCAACGTCCTGACTTTC | CASSLIGANVLTF
13 | TRBJ1-1 | NA | TRBV3-1/TRBV3-2 | NA | TGTGCCAGCAGCCAAGATAGGGGGGGTGAAGCTTTCTTT | CASSQDRGGEAFF
15 | TRBJ1-4 | NA | TRBV30 | NA | TGTGCCTGGAATTTCGGTCGTTTCGGTGTGGAAAAACTGTTTTTT | CAWNFGRFGVEKLFF
15 | TRBJ1-1 | NA | TRBV15 | TRBD1 | TGTGCCACCAGCACTCACCGACAGGGCGGGACTGAAGCTTTCTTT | CATSTHRQGGTEAFF
14 | TRBJ2-1 | NA | TRBV19 | TRBD2 | TGTGCCAGTAGTTCCGGGACTAGCGGAAGAGAGCAGTTCTTC | CASSSGTSGREQFF
15 | TRBJ2-1 | NA | TRBV9 | TRBD2 | TGTGCCAGCAGCGTAAGCGGGGGGCGCGACAATGAGCAGTTCTTC | CASSVSGGRDNEQFF
13 | TRBJ1-2 | NA | TRBV12-5 | NA | TGTGCTAGTGGTTTGCCCCCCTCGGGTGGCTACACCTTC | CASGLPPSGGYTF
13 | TRBJ1-6 | NA | TRBV27 | TRBD1 | TGTGCCAGCGGATGGACAGGGGTCTCACCCCTCCACTTT | CASGWTGVSPLHF
14 | TRBJ1-2 | NA | TRBV28 | NA | TGTGCCAGCAGGCTCGTGGTCAGTAACTATGGCTACACCTTC | CASRLVVSNYGYTF
15 | TRBJ2-3 | NA | TRBV5-1 | NA | TGCGCCAGCAGCTTGCAGCGGGCAACCGGAGATACGCAGTATTTT | CASSLQRATGDTQYF
13 | TRBJ1-2 | NA | TRBV5-1 | NA | TGCGCCAGCAGCTTGGGCGGCGAATATGGCTACACCTTC | CASSLGGEYGYTF
15 | TRBJ2-2 | NA | TRBV5-5 | TRBD2 | TGTGCCAGCAGCCGCGGGGGGAAAGGCACCGGGGAGCTGTTTTTT | CASSRGGKGTGELFF
11 | TRBJ2-7 | NA | TRBV5-1 | NA | TGCGCCAGCAGACACTCCTACGAGCAGTACTTC | CASRHSYEQYF
14 | TRBJ1-1 | NA | TRBV6-5 | NA | TGTGCCAGCAGTTCCACTTTGAGGAACACTGAAGCTTTCTTT | CASSSTLRNTEAFF
19 | TRBJ1-3 | NA | TRBV6-2/TRBV6-3 | TRBD1 | TGTGCCAGCAGTCCCTTACAGGGGTCCTCTTCTTTCTCTGGAAACACCATATATTTT | CASSPLQGSSSFSGNTIYF
18 | TRBJ2-1 | NA | TRBV6-1 | TRBD2 | TGTGCCAGCAGTGCTCCGGCGGGAGGGCTGGGGATAAACAATGAGCAGTTCTTC | CASSAPAGGLGINNEQFF